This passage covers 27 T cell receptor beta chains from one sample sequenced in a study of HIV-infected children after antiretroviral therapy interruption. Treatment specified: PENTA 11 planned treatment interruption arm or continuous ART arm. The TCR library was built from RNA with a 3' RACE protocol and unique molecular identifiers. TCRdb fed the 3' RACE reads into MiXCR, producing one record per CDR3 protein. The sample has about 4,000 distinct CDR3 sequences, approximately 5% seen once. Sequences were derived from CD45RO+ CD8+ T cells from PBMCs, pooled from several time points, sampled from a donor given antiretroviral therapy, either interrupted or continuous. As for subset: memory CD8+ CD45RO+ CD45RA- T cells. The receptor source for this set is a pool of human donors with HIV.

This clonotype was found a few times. CDR3 loop: CASSRDNYEQYF. Written as DNA, the CDR3 is TGTGCCAGCAGCCGGGACAACTACGAGCAGTACTTC. The gene calls are TRBV7-9 and TRBJ2-7; TRBD1 is a possible D gene (6 bases). CDR3 size: 12 residues. The ends were cut back, 5 bases at V and 3 bases at J, with 8 bases in the middle. Germline V gene lookup returns CDR1 SEHNR and CDR2 FQNEAQ (reference sequence).

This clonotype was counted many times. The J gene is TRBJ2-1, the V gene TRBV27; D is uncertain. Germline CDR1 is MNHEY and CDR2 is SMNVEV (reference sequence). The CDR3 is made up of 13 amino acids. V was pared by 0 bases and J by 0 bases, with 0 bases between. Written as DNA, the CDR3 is TGTGCCAGCAGTTTATCCTCCTACAATGAGCAGTTCTTC. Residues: CASSLSSYNEQFF.

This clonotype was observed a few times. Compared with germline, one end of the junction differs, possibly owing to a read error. The CDR3 bases are TGTGCCAGCAGCGTAGACTCCCGCTACGAGCAGTACTTC. Protein product: CASSVDSRYEQYF. The chain carries TRBV11-3 and TRBJ2-7; no firm D call. Germline-derived CDR1 and CDR2 are SGHNT and YENEEA. The CDR3 has 13 residues.

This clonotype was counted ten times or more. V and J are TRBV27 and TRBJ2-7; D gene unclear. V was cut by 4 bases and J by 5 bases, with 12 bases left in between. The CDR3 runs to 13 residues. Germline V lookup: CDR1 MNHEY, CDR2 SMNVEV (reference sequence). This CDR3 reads CASSSTAWDEQYF. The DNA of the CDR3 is TGTGCCAGCAGTTCAACAGCGTGGGACGAGCAGTACTTC.

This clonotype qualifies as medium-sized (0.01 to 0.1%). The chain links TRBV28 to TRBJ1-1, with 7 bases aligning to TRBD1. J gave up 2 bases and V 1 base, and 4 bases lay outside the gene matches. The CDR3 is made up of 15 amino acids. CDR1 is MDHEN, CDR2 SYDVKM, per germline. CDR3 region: CASSLLAGGNTEAFF. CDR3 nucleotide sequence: TGTGCCAGCAGTTTATTGGCAGGGGGTAACACTGAAGCTTTCTTT.

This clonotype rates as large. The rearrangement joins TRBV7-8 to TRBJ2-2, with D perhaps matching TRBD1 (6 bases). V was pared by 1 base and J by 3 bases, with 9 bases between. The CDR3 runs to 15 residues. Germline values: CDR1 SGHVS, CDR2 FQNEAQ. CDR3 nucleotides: TGTGCCAGCAGCTTAGGGACAGCATACACCGGGGAGCTGTTTTTT. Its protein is CASSLGTAYTGELFF. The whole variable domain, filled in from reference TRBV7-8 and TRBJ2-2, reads GAGVSQSPRYKVAKRGQDVALRCDPISGHVSLFWYQQALGQGPEFLTYFQNEAQLDKSGLPSDRFFAERPEGSVSTLKIQRTQQEDSAVYLCASSLGTAYTGELFFGEGSRLTVL.

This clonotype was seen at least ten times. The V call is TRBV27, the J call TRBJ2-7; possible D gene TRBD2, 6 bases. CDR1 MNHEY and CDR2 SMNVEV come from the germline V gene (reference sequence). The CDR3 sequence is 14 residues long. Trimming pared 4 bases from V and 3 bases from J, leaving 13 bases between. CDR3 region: CASSSGTGGYEQYF. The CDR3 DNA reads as TGTGCCAGCAGTTCCGGGACCGGGGGCTACGAGCAGTACTTC.

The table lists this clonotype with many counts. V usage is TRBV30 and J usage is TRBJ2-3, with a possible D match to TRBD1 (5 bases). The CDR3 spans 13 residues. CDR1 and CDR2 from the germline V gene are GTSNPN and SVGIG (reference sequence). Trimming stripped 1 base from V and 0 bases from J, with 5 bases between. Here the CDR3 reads CAWSGQSTDTQYF. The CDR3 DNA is TGTGCCTGGAGTGGACAGAGCACAGATACGCAGTATTTT.

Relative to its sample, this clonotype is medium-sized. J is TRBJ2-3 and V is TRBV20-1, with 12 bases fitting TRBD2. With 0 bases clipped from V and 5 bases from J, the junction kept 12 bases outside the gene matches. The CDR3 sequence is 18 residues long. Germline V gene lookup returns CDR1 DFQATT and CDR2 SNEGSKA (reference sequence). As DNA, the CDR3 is TGCAGTGCTAGAGATCGAATTCCTAGCGGGAGGGCCGGAGATACGCAGTATTTT. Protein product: CSARDRIPSGRAGDTQYF.

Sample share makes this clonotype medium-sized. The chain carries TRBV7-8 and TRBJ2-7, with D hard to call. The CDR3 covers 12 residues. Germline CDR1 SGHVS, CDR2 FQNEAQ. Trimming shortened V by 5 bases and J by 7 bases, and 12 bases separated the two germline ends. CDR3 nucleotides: TGTGCCAGCAGCCCAATAAAGGAGGAGCAGTACTTC. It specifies CASSPIKEEQYF.

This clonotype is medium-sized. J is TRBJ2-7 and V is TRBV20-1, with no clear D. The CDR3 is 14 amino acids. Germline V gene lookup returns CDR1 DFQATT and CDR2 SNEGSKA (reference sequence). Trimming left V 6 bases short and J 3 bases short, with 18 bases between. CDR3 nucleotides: TGCAGTGCAACGCTGCCGGGCTTCATCTACGAGCAGTACTTC. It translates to CSATLPGFIYEQYF.

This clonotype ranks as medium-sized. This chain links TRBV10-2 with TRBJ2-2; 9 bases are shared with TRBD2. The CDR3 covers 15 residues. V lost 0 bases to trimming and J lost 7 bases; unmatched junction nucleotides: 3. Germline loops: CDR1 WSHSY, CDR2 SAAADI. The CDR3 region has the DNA TGCGCCAGCAGTGAGTCCGGAGCGGGAGGCGGGGAGCTGTTTTTT. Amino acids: CASSESGAGGGELFF.

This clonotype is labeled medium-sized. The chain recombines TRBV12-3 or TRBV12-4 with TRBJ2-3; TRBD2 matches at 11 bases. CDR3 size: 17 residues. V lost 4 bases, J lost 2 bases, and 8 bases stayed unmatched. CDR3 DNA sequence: TGTGCCAGCAGTTCCATACTAGCGGGGGAATACACAGATACGCAGTATTTT. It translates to CASSSILAGEYTDTQYF.

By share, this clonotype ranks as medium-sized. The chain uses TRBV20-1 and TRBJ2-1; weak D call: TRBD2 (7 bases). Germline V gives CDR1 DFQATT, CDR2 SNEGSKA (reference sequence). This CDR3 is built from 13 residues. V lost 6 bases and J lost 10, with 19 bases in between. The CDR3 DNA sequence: TGCAGTGCGGACTCTTACAGGGAGGGGGAGCAGTTCTTC. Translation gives CSADSYREGEQFF.

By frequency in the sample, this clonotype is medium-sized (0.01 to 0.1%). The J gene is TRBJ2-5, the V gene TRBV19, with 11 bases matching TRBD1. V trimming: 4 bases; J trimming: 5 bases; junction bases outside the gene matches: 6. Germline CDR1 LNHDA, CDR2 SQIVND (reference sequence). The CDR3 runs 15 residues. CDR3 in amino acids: CASSTGQGEVETQYF. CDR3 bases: TGTGCCAGTAGTACGGGACAGGGGGAGGTCGAGACCCAGTACTTC.

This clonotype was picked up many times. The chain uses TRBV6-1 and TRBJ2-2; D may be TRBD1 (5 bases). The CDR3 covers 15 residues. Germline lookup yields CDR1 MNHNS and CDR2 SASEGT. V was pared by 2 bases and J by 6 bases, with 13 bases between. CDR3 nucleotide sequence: TGTGCCAGCAGTGAAATCCTAGAAGGGGCCGGGGAGCTGTTTTTT. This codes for CASSEILEGAGELFF.

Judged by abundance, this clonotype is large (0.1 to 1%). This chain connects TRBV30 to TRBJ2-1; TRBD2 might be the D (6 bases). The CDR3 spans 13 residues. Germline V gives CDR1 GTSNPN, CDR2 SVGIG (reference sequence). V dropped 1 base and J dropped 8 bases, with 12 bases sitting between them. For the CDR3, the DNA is TGTGCCTGGAGTGGACTAGAAGGGGATGAGCAGTTCTTC. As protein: CAWSGLEGDEQFF.

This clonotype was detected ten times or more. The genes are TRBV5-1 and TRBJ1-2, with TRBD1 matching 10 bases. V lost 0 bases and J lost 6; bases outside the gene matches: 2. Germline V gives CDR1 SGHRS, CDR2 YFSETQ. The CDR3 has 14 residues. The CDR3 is CASSLGQGAHGYTF. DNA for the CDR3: TGCGCCAGCAGCTTGGGACAGGGGGCTCATGGCTACACCTTC.

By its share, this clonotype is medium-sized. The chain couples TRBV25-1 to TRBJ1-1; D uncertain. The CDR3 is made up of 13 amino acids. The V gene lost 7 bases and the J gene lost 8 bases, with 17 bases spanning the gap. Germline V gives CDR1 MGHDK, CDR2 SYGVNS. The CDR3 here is CASKAGTVGEAFF. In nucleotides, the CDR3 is TGTGCCAGCAAAGCGGGAACGGTCGGGGAAGCTTTCTTT.

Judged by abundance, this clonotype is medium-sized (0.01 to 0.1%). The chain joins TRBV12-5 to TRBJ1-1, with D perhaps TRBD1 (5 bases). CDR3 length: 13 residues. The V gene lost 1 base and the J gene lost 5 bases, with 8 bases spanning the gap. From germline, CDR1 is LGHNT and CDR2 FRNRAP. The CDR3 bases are TGTGCTAGTGGTTTGGGGGGGAAGACTGAAGCTTTCTTT. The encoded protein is CASGLGGKTEAFF.

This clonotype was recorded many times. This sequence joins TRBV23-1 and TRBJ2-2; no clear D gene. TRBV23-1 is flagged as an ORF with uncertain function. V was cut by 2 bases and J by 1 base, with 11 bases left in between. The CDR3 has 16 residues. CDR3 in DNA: TGCGCCAGCAGTCAACCAATGGTAGAGAACACCGGGGAGCTGTTTTTT. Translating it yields CASSQPMVENTGELFF.

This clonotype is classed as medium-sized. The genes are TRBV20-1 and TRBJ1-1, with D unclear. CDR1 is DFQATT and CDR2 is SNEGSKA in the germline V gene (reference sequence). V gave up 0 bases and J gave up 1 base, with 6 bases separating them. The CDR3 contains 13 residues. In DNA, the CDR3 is TGCAGTGCTAGAGATGCCAGGAACACTGAAGCTTTCTTT. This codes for CSARDARNTEAFF.

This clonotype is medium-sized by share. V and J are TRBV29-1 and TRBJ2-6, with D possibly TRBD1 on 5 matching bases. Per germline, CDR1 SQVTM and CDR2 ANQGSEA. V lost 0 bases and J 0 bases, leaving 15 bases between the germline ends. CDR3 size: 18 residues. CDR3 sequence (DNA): TGCAGCGTTGAAGATCAGGGTTCCAGCAGCTCTGGGGCCAACGTCCTGACTTTC. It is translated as CSVEDQGSSSSGANVLTF.

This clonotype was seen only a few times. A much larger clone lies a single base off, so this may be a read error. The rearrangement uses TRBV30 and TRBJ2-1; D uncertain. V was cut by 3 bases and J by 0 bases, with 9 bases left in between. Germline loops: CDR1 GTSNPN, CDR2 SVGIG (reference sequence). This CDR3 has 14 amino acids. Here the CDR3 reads CAWRDGPSYNEQFF. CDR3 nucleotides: TGTGCCTGGAGGGACGGGCCCTCCTACAATGAGCAGTTCTTC. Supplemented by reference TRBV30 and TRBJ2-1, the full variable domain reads SQTIHQWPATLVQPVGSPLSLECTVEGTSNPNLYWYRQAAGRGLQLLFYSVGIGQISSEVPQNLSASRPQDRQFILSSKKLLLSDSGFYLCAWRDGPSYNEQFFGPGTRLTVL.

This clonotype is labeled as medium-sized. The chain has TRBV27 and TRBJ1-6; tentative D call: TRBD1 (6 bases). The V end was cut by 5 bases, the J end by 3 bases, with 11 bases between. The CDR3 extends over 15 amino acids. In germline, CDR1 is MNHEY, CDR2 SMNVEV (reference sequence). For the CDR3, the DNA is TGTGCCAGCAGTCCCGGGACACACTATAATTCACCCCTCCACTTT. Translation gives CASSPGTHYNSPLHF.

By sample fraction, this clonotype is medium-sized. DNA of the CDR3: TGTGCCAGCAGTTTTGGTAGGGAGCAGTTCTTC. This encodes CASSFGREQFF. The chain uses TRBV28 and TRBJ2-1; D gene ambiguous. The V gene's germline CDR1 is MDHEN and CDR2 SYDVKM. This CDR3 has 11 residues. V lost 3 bases and J 10 bases, leaving 7 bases between the germline ends.

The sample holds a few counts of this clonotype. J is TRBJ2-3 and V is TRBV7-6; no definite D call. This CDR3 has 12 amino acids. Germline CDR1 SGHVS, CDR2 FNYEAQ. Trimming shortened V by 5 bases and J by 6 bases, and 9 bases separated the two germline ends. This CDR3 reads CASSRNVDTQYF. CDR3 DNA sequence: TGTGCCAGCAGCAGGAATGTGGATACGCAGTATTTT.